This entry describes one TCR beta chain. Germline-derived CDR1 and CDR2 are MNHNY and SVGAGI (reference sequence). CDR3 length equals 16 residues. V lost 7 bases and J 1 base, leaving 17 bases between the germline ends. The authors' processing: Reference gene primer amplification gave nucleated cell count estimates. Sequenced by immunoSEQ multiplex PCR; TCRdb stores in-frame clones only, minus some. For V, J and clone size, that table is used; D and trimming come from the DNA. The sample consists of 95,000 to 110,000 clones, 75% to 95% of them appearing once. This entry belongs to a study of blood T cell repertoires in COVID-19. Study information: Samples of COVID-19 (acute and convalescent) were obtained from the United States, Italy and Spain. In each case, the material was cDNA or gDNA derived from T cells, B-cell-depleted T cells, or PBMCs.

This chain uses TRBV6-6 with TRBJ1-3; the D gene is possibly TRBD1 (6 bases). The source material was peripheral blood. The sequence came from a human donor in a cohort sampled during active COVID-19. CDR3 sequence: CASNPPGGPSGNTIYF. In nucleotides, the CDR3 is TGTGCCAGCAATCCACCTGGGGGCCCATCTGGAAACACCATATATTTT.